This TCR beta chain originates from a study of control samples from healthy donors and cancer patients (dated by TCRdb to 2018 to 2021). The library was built by means of the immunoSEQ multiplex PCR assay. TCRdb obtained this table from immuneACCESS and retained in-frame rearrangements with V and J assigned. These tables miss some clones; where compared with another copy, unresolved V genes account for less than half of the shortfall, and the remainder is unexplained. The sample has 61,000 or so clones on record, almost 90% of them singletons. Clones ranked in the top ten supply over 5% of the sample. A note on this clone: The specificity of this receptor is unknown. No clone much larger than this one lies a single base away; base qualities are absent.

This TCR derives from a man between 60 and 75 years old with colorectal cancer. Sequencing was performed on PBMCs.

The CDR3 amino acid sequence is: CASSPGSGGNIQYF. The nucleotide sequence is given as TGTGCCAGCAGCCCGGGTAGCGGGGGTAACATTCAGTACTTC. The chain links TRBV7-3 with TRBJ2-4; 9 nucleotides in the junction match TRBD2. CDR1 and CDR2 are read off the germline V gene as SGHTA and FQGTGA. Reading from cysteine to phenylalanine, the CDR3 counts 14 amino acids. CDR3 DNA is the only sequence kept; it has 42 bases, read in frame from the first base. From V the trimming removes 5 bases and from J it removes 7 bases, while the gene matches leave 6 bases of the junction unaccounted for. The full variable domain, completed from the reference TRBV7-3 and TRBJ2-4 proteins outside the CDR3, reads GAGVSQTPSNKVTEKGKYVELRCDPISGHTALYWYRQSLGQGPEFLIYFQGTGAADDSGLPNDRFFAVRPEGSVSTLKIQRTERGDSAVYLCASSPGSGGNIQYFGAGTRLSVL.